The next 32 T cell receptor beta chains were all read from a single sample in a study of T cells in Graves' hyperthyroidism and ophthalmopathy. RNA transcripts provided the source from which TCR beta CDR3 regions were amplified. HTBI primers drove first-round RT-PCR of the TCR CDR3. TCRdb passed the multiplex PCR reads through MiXCR, listing each CDR3 protein once. The profile covers approximately 300,000 distinct CDR3 sequences, with roughly 18% appearing a single time and less than 45% taken by the ten largest. The sequenced material came from blood. All receptors derive from a man aged 45-65 years with Graves' ophthalmopathy.

This clonotype was observed at least ten times. The V call is TRBV20-1, the J call TRBJ1-6; D unclear. There are 14 residues in the CDR3. Germline V gene data show CDR1 as DFQATT and CDR2 as SNEGSKA (reference sequence). Deletions cut 0 bases from V and 7 bases from J, with 10 bases between. This CDR3 is CSARDFVTNSPLHF. The DNA of the CDR3 is TGCAGTGCTAGAGATTTTGTTACCAATTCACCCCTCCACTTT.

In its sample, this clonotype was seen many times. The J gene is TRBJ1-1, the V gene TRBV27; D gene ambiguous. CDR1 MNHEY and CDR2 SMNVEV come from the germline V gene (reference sequence). V dropped 1 base and J dropped 1 base, with 4 bases sitting between them. This CDR3 has 13 residues. CDR3 nucleotides: TGTGCCAGCAGTTTATTAGGGAACACTGAAGCTTTCTTT. Its protein product is CASSLLGNTEAFF.

This clonotype was seen a handful of times. The CDR3 nucleotides are TGTGCCAGCAGTTACGGTCCCCGTGTAGAGCAGTACTTC. This encodes CASSYGPRVEQYF. The chain links TRBV6-6 to TRBJ2-7; no firm D call. This CDR3 is built from 13 residues. The ends were cut back, 2 bases at V and 7 bases at J, with 12 bases in the middle. Per the germline V gene, CDR1 is MNHNY and CDR2 is SVGAGI (reference sequence).

V gene TRBV15 combines with J gene TRBJ2-7; no reliable D call. The CDR3 covers 13 residues. Germline CDR1 and CDR2: LNHNV and YYDKDF (reference sequence). Trimming pared 4 bases from V and 0 bases from J, leaving 7 bases between. CDR3 DNA: TGTGCCACCAGCACCGTAAGCTCCTACGAGCAGTACTTC. Residues: CATSTVSSYEQYF.

The J gene is TRBJ1-2, the V gene TRBV14, with D perhaps TRBD1 (5 bases). The CDR3 extends over 15 amino acids. The germline V and J ends were trimmed by 4 bases and 4 bases, with 16 bases remaining between them. Germline V lookup: CDR1 SGHDN, CDR2 FVKESK. The CDR3 loop reads CASSLANPGTYGYTF. The CDR3 DNA reads as TGTGCCAGCAGCCTCGCAAATCCCGGGACCTATGGCTACACCTTC.

The rearrangement joins TRBV6-1 to TRBJ1-4; weak D call: TRBD1 (6 bases). This CDR3 region has 16 residues. Looked up from germline, CDR1 is MNHNS and CDR2 is SASEGT. The V and J ends lost 5 bases and 4 bases respectively, with 17 bases between them. CDR3 protein: CASSYVGGQSNEKLFF. CDR3 coding DNA: TGTGCCAGCAGTTACGTCGGGGGGCAGAGTAATGAAAAACTGTTTTTT.

At least ten counts were recorded for this clonotype. The V call is TRBV6-2 or TRBV6-3, the J call TRBJ2-7; a weak D match, TRBD2 (6 bases). This CDR3 comprises 15 residues. V was trimmed by 3 bases and J by 0 bases, leaving 12 bases between them. The germline CDR1 and CDR2 sequences are MNHEY and SVGEGT. The CDR3 spells CASSYRDSSSYEQYF. The CDR3 DNA is TGTGCCAGCAGTTATCGGGACTCTTCCTCCTACGAGCAGTACTTC.

This clonotype occurred many times. J is TRBJ2-3 and V is TRBV2, with unresolved D. The germline CDR1 and CDR2 sequences are SNHLY and FYNNEI. V was pared by 1 base and J by 3 bases, with 5 bases between. The CDR3 runs to 13 residues. The CDR3 sequence: CASSEGMTDTQYF. The CDR3 coding sequence is TGTGCCAGCAGTGAAGGAATGACAGATACGCAGTATTTT.

This clonotype was counted only a few times. The V and J genes are TRBV7-3 and TRBJ2-5, with TRBD1 identical over 9 bases. With V trimmed by 5 bases and J by 5 bases, 9 bases remained unmatched. Germline CDR1 is SGHTA and CDR2 is FQGTGA. CDR3 size: 15 residues. CDR3 DNA sequence: TGTGCCAGCAGCCCCCCGGACAGGGGTTACGAGACCCAGTACTTC. It codes for CASSPPDRGYETQYF.

This clonotype appeared a few times. The rearrangement joins TRBV19 to TRBJ2-1, with 9 nucleotides matching TRBD2. Per germline, CDR1 LNHDA and CDR2 SQIVND (reference sequence). This CDR3 has 16 residues. The junction had 16 bases not matched to a gene; V was cut back by 6 bases and J by 10 bases. The CDR3 DNA sequence: TGTGCCAGTAGGGCCCTTAGCGGGAGTCGTCTAGGGGAGCAGTTCTTC. Translated, it gives CASRALSGSRLGEQFF.

The rearrangement links TRBV19 to TRBJ2-6; a possible D gene is TRBD1 (6 bases). In germline, CDR1 is LNHDA, CDR2 SQIVND (reference sequence). Trimming removed 9 bases from V and 0 bases from J, with 12 bases in between. The CDR3 is made up of 15 amino acids. CDR3 residues: CASQGQRSGANVLTF. The CDR3 DNA is TGTGCCAGCCAGGGGCAACGCTCTGGGGCCAACGTCCTGACTTTC.

The chain employs TRBV6-9 and TRBJ2-1, with unresolved D. V was shortened by 3 bases and J by 9 bases, with 9 bases between the two germline ends. Looked up from germline, CDR1 is MNHGY and CDR2 is SVAAGI. The CDR3 is 12 amino acids. CDR3 coding DNA: TGTGCCAGCAGTTACTCGAACGGTGAGCAGTTCTTC. Its protein product is CASSYSNGEQFF.

This clonotype has more than one count but fewer than ten. The rearrangement links TRBV14 to TRBJ2-7; D might be TRBD2 (5 bases). This CDR3 has 12 amino acids. The V gene lost 4 bases and the J gene lost 7 bases, with 11 bases spanning the gap. CDR1 and CDR2 from the germline V gene are SGHDN and FVKESK. CDR3 in DNA: TGTGCCAGCAGCCTGGACTGGAGGGAGCAGTACTTC. Its protein is CASSLDWREQYF.

This clonotype showed up just a few times. V usage is TRBV6-1 and J usage is TRBJ1-1; D call uncertain. This CDR3 is built from 14 residues. Trimming removed 5 bases from V and 0 bases from J, with 10 bases in between. CDR1 is MNHNS, CDR2 SASEGT, per germline. CDR3: CASSLVGMNTEAFF. The CDR3 nucleotides read TGTGCCAGCAGTTTGGTGGGAATGAACACTGAAGCTTTCTTT.

This chain links TRBV5-1 with TRBJ1-2; D ambiguous. The CDR3 totals 14 residues. CDR1 SGHRS and CDR2 YFSETQ come from the germline V gene. V lost 4 bases and J lost 4, with 14 bases in between. The CDR3 nucleotides are TGCGCCAGCAGCCTGGGCTTGCTGGTCTATGGCTACACCTTC. Translated, it gives CASSLGLLVYGYTF. Full variable domain (outside the CDR3, taken from reference TRBV5-1 and TRBJ1-2): KAGVTQTPRYLIKTRGQQVTLSCSPISGHRSVSWYQQTPGQGLQFLFEYFSETQRNKGNFPGRFSGRQFSNSRSEMNVSTLELGDSALYLCASSLGLLVYGYTFGSGTRLTVV.

In its sample, this clonotype was seen many times. V is TRBV30 and J is TRBJ1-1, with D unclear. Looked up from germline, CDR1 is GTSNPN and CDR2 is SVGIG (reference sequence). The CDR3 spans 12 residues. Trimming left V 2 bases short and J 3 bases short, with 7 bases between. The CDR3 bases are TGTGCCTGGAGTCGGGGTTACACTGAAGCTTTCTTT. Protein sequence: CAWSRGYTEAFF.

This clonotype was counted ten times or more. V usage is TRBV20-1 and J usage is TRBJ1-5, with TRBD1 identical over 9 bases. The CDR3 has 17 residues. Germline CDR1 DFQATT, CDR2 SNEGSKA (reference sequence). With 6 bases clipped from V and 3 bases from J, the junction kept 15 bases outside the gene matches. CDR3 residues: CSASFGRQGVNNQPQHF. The CDR3 DNA reads as TGCAGTGCGTCATTCGGCAGACAGGGGGTAAACAATCAGCCCCAGCATTTT.

This clonotype showed up many times. V and J are TRBV11-2 and TRBJ2-1, with D perhaps being TRBD1 or TRBD2 (5 bases each). Germline V CDR1 and CDR2: SGHAT, FQNNGV. This CDR3 spans 20 amino acids. Trimming left V 4 bases short and J 0 bases short, with 25 bases between. The CDR3 reads CASSSYRGQGPYSSYNEQFF. For the CDR3, the DNA is TGTGCCAGCAGCTCCTATCGGGGCCAGGGTCCTTACAGCTCCTACAATGAGCAGTTCTTC.

The chain has TRBV19 and TRBJ2-1; TRBD2 aligns across 11 bases. The CDR3 contains 15 residues. The trim removed 6 bases at V and 2 bases at J, leaving 3 bases unmatched. CDR1 is LNHDA, CDR2 SQIVND, per germline (reference sequence). The CDR3 DNA sequence: TGTGCCAGTAGCAAGACTAGCGGGGCCTACAATGAGCAGTTCTTC. This codes for CASSKTSGAYNEQFF.

The chain joins TRBV9 to TRBJ1-2; tentatively, D is TRBD1 (5 bases). The CDR3 loop spans 14 amino acids. V gave up 3 bases and J gave up 8 bases, with 17 bases separating them. CDR1 and CDR2 (germline): SGDLS, YYNGEE. The CDR3 spells CASSARLQGSGYTF. CDR3 sequence (DNA): TGTGCCAGCAGCGCCCGATTGCAGGGTTCGGGCTACACCTTC. Full variable domain (rest looked up from reference TRBV9 and TRBJ1-2): DSGVTQTPKHLITATGQRVTLRCSPRSGDLSVYWYQQSLDQGLQFLIQYYNGEERAKGNILERFSAQQFPDLHSELNLSSLELGDSALYFCASSARLQGSGYTFGSGTRLTVV.

This clonotype was seen many times. The chain couples TRBV28 to TRBJ2-7; 9 bases are shared with TRBD2. The CDR3 has 15 residues. CDR1 MDHEN and CDR2 SYDVKM come from the germline V gene. The junction had 11 bases not matched to a gene; V was cut back by 5 bases and J by 6 bases. CDR3 sequence: CASSQRLAEGGEQYF. CDR3 DNA sequence: TGTGCCAGCAGTCAGCGACTAGCGGAGGGAGGCGAGCAGTACTTC.

The chain joins TRBV11-2 to TRBJ2-3; 8 positions agree with TRBD1. Trimming took 5 bases from V and 6 from J; bases not matched to a gene: 7. The CDR3 runs to 14 residues. CDR1 and CDR2 from the germline V gene are SGHAT and FQNNGV. CDR3 in amino acids: CASSPGQGRDTQYF. For the CDR3, the DNA is TGTGCCAGCAGCCCCGGACAGGGCAGGGATACGCAGTATTTT.

At least ten counts were recorded for this clonotype. The chain has TRBV5-8 and TRBJ2-7; D unresolved. Germline CDR1 reads SGHTS; CDR2 reads YDEGEE. V shed 0 bases and J shed 4 bases, with 8 bases lying between them. This CDR3 has 13 residues. CDR3 nucleotides: TGTGCCAGCAGCTTGGGGTTCAGTTACGAGCAGTACTTC. This encodes CASSLGFSYEQYF.

The chain employs TRBV28 and TRBJ1-2; 7 positions match TRBD1. The CDR3 has 11 amino acids. Germline assignment: CDR1 MDHEN and CDR2 SYDVKM. V was pared by 8 bases and J by 6 bases, with 3 bases of the junction left unmatched. The CDR3 here is CASQGGDGYTF. The CDR3 DNA sequence: TGTGCCAGCCAGGGGGGGGATGGCTACACCTTC.

This clonotype has a handful of counts. CDR3 nucleotide sequence: TGTGCCAGTAGGACGCGGGGGGCCAATCAGCCCCAGCATTTT. It specifies CASRTRGANQPQHF. V gene TRBV19 combines with J gene TRBJ1-5, with a tentative D call TRBD1 (6 bases). This CDR3 region has 14 residues. The germline V gene has CDR1 LNHDA and CDR2 SQIVND (reference sequence). With 6 bases removed from V and 3 bases from J, the gap between germline ends came to 12 bases.

This chain links TRBV11-2 with TRBJ2-7; 9 nucleotides align to TRBD2. The CDR3 runs 15 residues. Germline CDR1 is SGHAT and CDR2 is FQNNGV. Trimming at V came to 5 bases and at J to 6 bases, leaving 11 bases not matched to a gene. Written as DNA, the CDR3 is TGTGCCAGCAGCCCAGGGGCTAGCGGGATCGCCGAGCAGTACTTC. It is translated as CASSPGASGIAEQYF.

This clonotype has a count of ten or more. V is TRBV2 and J is TRBJ1-2, with TRBD1 as a possible D gene (6 bases). V lost 6 bases, J lost 5 bases, and 16 bases lay in between. From germline, CDR1 is SNHLY and CDR2 FYNNEI. The length of the CDR3 is 14 residues. CDR3 sequence: CASRETGPIYGYTF. DNA of the CDR3: TGTGCCAGCAGGGAGACAGGTCCTATATATGGCTACACCTTC.

The rearrangement joins TRBV7-9 to TRBJ2-3, with 9 bases fitting TRBD2. Germline CDR1 reads SEHNR; CDR2 reads FQNEAQ (reference sequence). CDR3 length: 15 residues. The junction had 6 bases not matched to a gene; V was cut back by 5 bases and J by 3 bases. CDR3 DNA sequence: TGTGCCAGCAGCCCGAACCTAGCGGGAACAGATACGCAGTATTTT. Residues: CASSPNLAGTDTQYF.

V is TRBV19 and J is TRBJ2-1; D gene uncertain. The CDR3 runs 15 residues. The ends were cut back, 6 bases at V and 10 bases at J, with 22 bases in the middle. CDR1 LNHDA and CDR2 SQIVND come from the germline V gene (reference sequence). The CDR3 reads CASRRVWTPLGEQFF. The CDR3 region has the DNA TGTGCCAGTAGGCGCGTCTGGACCCCCCTCGGAGAGCAGTTCTTC.

The V call is TRBV12-3 or TRBV12-4, the J call TRBJ2-5; 12 nucleotides match TRBD1. The CDR3 covers 17 residues. The V and J ends lost 3 bases and 4 bases, in that order; junction bases with no gene match: 9. CDR3 DNA: TGTGCCAGCAGTTTGTATCTGGGACAGGGGGCAAGAGAGACCCAGTACTTC. Protein: CASSLYLGQGARETQYF.

This clonotype has a handful of counts. V is TRBV2 and J is TRBJ2-7; 12 nucleotides align to TRBD2. V lost 11 bases and J lost 7; bases outside the gene matches: 9. The CDR3 length is 13 residues. Germline assignment: CDR1 SNHLY and CDR2 FYNNEI. The CDR3 here is CAGRLAGVSEQYF. Here the CDR3 DNA reads TGTGCCGGTCGACTAGCGGGAGTGTCGGAGCAGTACTTC.

The CDR3 is CSARASGPNYEQYF. As DNA, the CDR3 is TGCAGTGCTAGAGCTAGCGGGCCCAACTACGAGCAGTACTTC. This chain connects TRBV20-1 to TRBJ2-7; TRBD2 agrees at 8 bases. The CDR3 spans 14 residues. Germline trimming cut 1 base from V and 3 bases from J; bases unmatched to any gene: 5. Germline CDR1 reads DFQATT; CDR2 reads SNEGSKA (reference sequence).